These 8 T cell receptor beta chains came from one sample sequenced in a study of response to subunit inactivated influenza vaccine. In TCRdb, the RT-PCR reads were re-called with MiXCR into one record per CDR3 protein. The table lists 750,000 to 850,000 distinct CDR3 sequences, 15% to 20% of them singletons. The specimen was PBMCs from blood, collected around 5 days after vaccination. The receptors here all came from a man in his fifties who received an inactivated influenza vaccine.

This chain uses TRBV6-2 or TRBV6-3 with TRBJ2-7; D remains ambiguous. The CDR3 consists of 14 residues. V lost 0 bases and J 4 bases, leaving 10 bases between the germline ends. Germline CDR1 and CDR2: MNHEY and SVGEGT. CDR3 nucleotide sequence: TGTGCCAGCAGTTACTCTCAAACTTCGTACGAGCAGTACTTC. Its protein is CASSYSQTSYEQYF.

This clonotype was seen only a few times. This rearrangement joins TRBV20-1 to TRBJ1-1, with D perhaps matching TRBD1 (6 bases). The CDR3 loop spans 15 amino acids. The germline CDR1 and CDR2 sequences are DFQATT and SNEGSKA (reference sequence). The V and J ends lost 5 bases and 6 bases respectively, with 22 bases between them. CDR3 sequence (DNA): TGCAGTGCTTTACCTCAGGGGAAGGCTGAGGCTGAAGCTTTCTTT. It translates to CSALPQGKAEAEAFF.

In its sample, this clonotype was seen a few times. The V call is TRBV12-3 or TRBV12-4, the J call TRBJ2-1, with 8 bases fitting TRBD2. The CDR3 totals 17 residues. V was pared by 6 bases and J by 2 bases, with 12 bases of the junction left unmatched. DNA of the CDR3: TGTGCCAGCAGCAAGGCCGGGACTAGTGAAACCTACAATGAGCAGTTCTTC. It codes for CASSKAGTSETYNEQFF.

This clonotype was seen at least ten times. This chain uses TRBV7-9 with TRBJ2-7, with 7 nucleotides matching TRBD1. J was trimmed by 2 bases and V by 1 base; bases with no gene match: 8. This CDR3 contains 16 residues. Germline V lookup: CDR1 SEHNR, CDR2 FQNEAQ (reference sequence). CDR3 sequence reads: CASSLGRGTAAYEQYF. CDR3 bases: TGTGCCAGCAGCTTAGGCAGAGGGACAGCGGCCTACGAGCAGTACTTC.

The J gene is TRBJ1-1, the V gene TRBV15; no clear D. Germline CDR1 reads LNHNV; CDR2 reads YYDKDF (reference sequence). The CDR3 runs 14 residues. Trimming left V 3 bases short and J 1 base short, with 9 bases between. Here the CDR3 reads CATSSTQTNTEAFF. The CDR3 DNA is TGTGCCACCAGCAGCACACAGACGAACACTGAAGCTTTCTTT.

This clonotype was seen a handful of times. The CDR3 region has the DNA TGCAGCGTTAAAAATGGCTACACCTTC. This gives the protein CSVKNGYTF. This chain uses TRBV29-1 with TRBJ1-2; D unresolved. This CDR3 comprises 9 residues. Deletions cut 5 bases from V and 6 bases from J, with 4 bases between. Germline loops: CDR1 SQVTM, CDR2 ANQGSEA.

This chain links TRBV5-1 with TRBJ2-2; perhaps TRBD2 as D (6 bases). The CDR3 spans 15 residues. The germline CDR1 and CDR2 sequences are SGHRS and YFSETQ. Trimming stripped 0 bases from V and 7 bases from J, with 13 bases between. The CDR3: CASSLEGLNNGELFF. DNA for the CDR3: TGCGCCAGCAGCTTGGAGGGACTTAATAACGGGGAGCTGTTTTTT.

This clonotype was seen a handful of times. The rearrangement uses TRBV7-2 and TRBJ2-3, with D maybe TRBD1 (6 bases). V lost 5 bases to trimming and J lost 5 bases, with 11 bases between them. The CDR3 loop spans 13 amino acids. CDR1 and CDR2 (germline): SGHTA, FQGNSA. CDR3 residues: CASSRHREDTQYF. As DNA, the CDR3 is TGTGCCAGCAGCCGTCACAGGGAAGATACGCAGTATTTT.